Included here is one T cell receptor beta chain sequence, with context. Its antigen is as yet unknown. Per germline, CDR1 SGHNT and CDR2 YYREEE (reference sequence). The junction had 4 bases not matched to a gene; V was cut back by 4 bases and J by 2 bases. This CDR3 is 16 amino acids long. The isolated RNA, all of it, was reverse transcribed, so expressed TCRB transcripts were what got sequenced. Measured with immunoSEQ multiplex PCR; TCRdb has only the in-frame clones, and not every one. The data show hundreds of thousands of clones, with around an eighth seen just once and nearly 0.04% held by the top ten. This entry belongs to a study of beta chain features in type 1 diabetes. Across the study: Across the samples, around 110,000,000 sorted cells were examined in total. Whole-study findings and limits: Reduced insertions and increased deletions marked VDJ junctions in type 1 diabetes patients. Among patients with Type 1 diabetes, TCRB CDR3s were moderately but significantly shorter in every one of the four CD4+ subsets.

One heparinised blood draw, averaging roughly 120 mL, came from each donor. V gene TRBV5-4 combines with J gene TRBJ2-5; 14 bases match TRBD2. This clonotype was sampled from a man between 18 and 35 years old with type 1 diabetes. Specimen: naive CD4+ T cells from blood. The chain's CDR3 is CASSPRLAGGQETQYF. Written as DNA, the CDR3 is TGTGCCAGCAGCCCGAGACTAGCGGGAGGGCAAGAGACCCAGTACTTC.